The entry that follows covers one T cell receptor (beta chain) sequence. No antigen is known for it. A much larger clone lies one base from this, so it may be a read error. To prepare the library, PCR was applied. TCRdb lists the instrument as Illumina MiSeq. TCRdb trimmed the raw reads at Q25, called clones with MiXCR and kept productive beta chains. Rows with a matching CDR3 protein are joined into one entry that keeps the most common DNA and genes. Recorded for this sample are over 15,000 distinct CDR3 sequences; 25% to 40% of them occurred a single time. 1.5% to 2% of the sample rests with the top ten. From the cysteine up to the phenylalanine, the CDR3 has a length of 13 residues. The sequence is cut down to CDR3 DNA, 39 bases in frame from base 1. These data originate in a study of regulatory and conventional T cells in breast cancer (dated by TCRdb to between 2014 and 2017).

The chain employs TRBV12-3 or TRBV12-4 and TRBJ1-1; no D gene is confidently identified. The clonotype comes from a female donor in good health. Sequencing was done on a sample of conventional T cells from blood. CDR3 loop: CASSRSMNTGAFF. The DNA reads as follows: TGTGCCAGCAGTCGTTCGATGAACACTGGAGCTTTCTTT.